This T cell receptor (beta chain) was retrieved from a study of cytomegalovirus exposure and HLA in healthy donors. V dropped 5 bases and J dropped 2 bases, with 6 bases sitting between them. There are 11 residues in the CDR3. CDR1 is SQVTM and CDR2 is ANQGSEA in the germline V gene. This clone was seen only a few times. PCR was performed using 60 Vbeta and 13 Jbeta primers. The data were produced by immunoSEQ multiplex PCR, yet TCRdb's version contains in-frame clones alone and is incomplete. The sample lists fewer than 200,000 clones, around 80% seen once, with roughly 1.6% in the top ten. At collection, donors were nominally healthy, but unrecorded immune exposures were probable.

The sequenced material came from PBMCs. The chain has TRBV29-1 and TRBJ2-5; no clear D gene. The sequence was collected from a girl aged 5-17 years in good health and CMV-seropositive. DNA of the CDR3: TGCAGCGTTTATGTTCAAGAGACCCAGTACTTC. This gives the protein CSVYVQETQYF.